The 19 T cell receptor beta chains given below trace back to one sample, sequenced in a study of T cell repertoires in cytomegalovirus infection. TCRdb itself ran the reads through MiXCR, one entry per CDR3 protein. The sample shows roughly 78,000 distinct CDR3 sequences, approximately 40% of them seen only once. No cognate antigen is known for these TCRs. The sequenced sample was CD8+ T cells from cultured PBMCs, obtained from culture after CMV antigen stimulation. The receptors were gathered from a human donor in good health (CMV status not recorded). Some clones in this sample may be carry-over from other donors' samples.

This clonotype was seen a handful of times. The CDR3 coding sequence is TGTGCCAGCAGCTTAGGGACAGGGTCGGTCTGGGACACCGGGGAGCTGTTTTTT. Translation gives CASSLGTGSVWDTGELFF. The rearrangement uses TRBV7-2 and TRBJ2-2, with TRBD1 identical over 8 bases. CDR1 is SGHTA and CDR2 is FQGNSA in the germline V gene. The CDR3 has 18 residues. Trimming took 1 base from V and 3 from J; bases not matched to a gene: 10.

This clonotype occurred a few times. The rearrangement uses TRBV5-1 and TRBJ2-7; no clear D gene. The V gene lost 0 bases and the J gene lost 5 bases, with 12 bases spanning the gap. Germline V gives CDR1 SGHRS, CDR2 YFSETQ. This CDR3 spans 14 amino acids. CDR3 nucleotide sequence: TGCGCCAGCAGCTTGGCGACCGAGGATAACGAGCAGTACTTC. Translation gives CASSLATEDNEQYF.

This sequence joins TRBV7-9 and TRBJ2-7; D gene unclear. V lost 2 bases and J lost 4, with 6 bases in between. In germline, CDR1 is SEHNR, CDR2 FQNEAQ (reference sequence). The CDR3 loop spans 12 amino acids. CDR3 bases: TGTGCCAGCAGCTTAAGCCAGTACGAGCAGTACTTC. This encodes CASSLSQYEQYF.

This rearrangement joins TRBV19 to TRBJ1-5; no definite D call. Germline CDR1 reads LNHDA; CDR2 reads SQIVND (reference sequence). The V gene lost 3 bases and the J gene lost 0 bases, with 9 bases spanning the gap. The length of the CDR3 is 15 residues. CDR3 coding DNA: TGTGCCAGTAGTATGTGGGGAGATAGCAATCAGCCCCAGCATTTT. It specifies CASSMWGDSNQPQHF.

The CDR3 loop reads CATGHSAGEEGYNEQFF. The CDR3 DNA reads as TGTGCCACCGGTCATTCTGCGGGGGAAGAGGGGTACAATGAGCAGTTCTTC. The genes are TRBV27 and TRBJ2-1, with TRBD2 identical over 7 bases. CDR1 and CDR2 from the germline V gene are MNHEY and SMNVEV (reference sequence). V lost 10 bases and J lost 4; bases outside the gene matches: 19. This CDR3 region has 17 residues.

The chain employs TRBV4-1 and TRBJ2-2; 7 positions match TRBD1. Trimming at V came to 4 bases and at J to 4 bases, leaving 15 bases not matched to a gene. The V gene's germline CDR1 is MGHRA and CDR2 YSYEKL. The CDR3 length is 18 residues. The CDR3 reads CASSPRGQSRSGTGELFF. The CDR3 DNA sequence: TGCGCCAGCAGCCCCCGGGGACAGTCCCGATCGGGCACCGGGGAGCTGTTTTTT.

J is TRBJ1-6 and V is TRBV27; D perhaps matches TRBD1 (5 bases). This CDR3 comprises 14 residues. Germline CDR1 reads MNHEY; CDR2 reads SMNVEV (reference sequence). The V gene lost 3 bases and the J gene lost 10 bases, with 13 bases spanning the gap. The CDR3 reads CASSFVQGNSPLHF. Written as DNA, the CDR3 is TGTGCCAGCAGTTTTGTTCAGGGCAACTCACCCCTCCACTTT.

The CDR3 region is CASSSQDRTYNEQFF. In DNA, the CDR3 is TGTGCCAGCAGCTCGCAGGACAGGACCTACAATGAGCAGTTCTTC. The genes are TRBV11-2 and TRBJ2-1, with 7 bases aligning to TRBD1. Germline V gene lookup returns CDR1 SGHAT and CDR2 FQNNGV. Losses at the gene ends were 4 bases for V and 2 bases for J; bases not matched to a gene: 5. The CDR3 has 15 residues.

The chain carries TRBV7-9 and TRBJ2-2; D could derive from TRBD1 or TRBD2 (5 bases each). The CDR3 sequence is 13 residues long. In germline, CDR1 is SEHNR, CDR2 FQNEAQ (reference sequence). V gave up 5 bases and J gave up 5 bases, with 9 bases separating them. The CDR3 loop reads CASSLWGTGELFF. CDR3 in DNA: TGTGCCAGCAGCCTCTGGGGGACCGGGGAGCTGTTTTTT.

This chain links TRBV20-1 with TRBJ2-3, with 11 bases that match TRBD2. Losses at the gene ends were 0 bases for V and 5 bases for J; bases not matched to a gene: 13. The CDR3 is made up of 18 amino acids. In germline, CDR1 is DFQATT, CDR2 SNEGSKA (reference sequence). Here the CDR3 reads CSAREPLAGGPPGDTQYF. The CDR3, as DNA: TGCAGTGCTAGAGAGCCTCTAGCGGGGGGACCCCCAGGAGATACGCAGTATTTT.

The chain has TRBV5-1 and TRBJ2-2, with D possibly being TRBD2 (5 bases). In germline, CDR1 is SGHRS, CDR2 YFSETQ. Trimming shortened V by 5 bases and J by 7 bases, and 12 bases separated the two germline ends. The CDR3 extends over 13 amino acids. The CDR3: CASSYPGDGELFF. Written as DNA, the CDR3 is TGCGCCAGCAGTTACCCCGGGGACGGGGAGCTGTTTTTT. Combining the CDR3 with reference TRBV5-1 and TRBJ2-2 gives the whole variable domain KAGVTQTPRYLIKTRGQQVTLSCSPISGHRSVSWYQQTPGQGLQFLFEYFSETQRNKGNFPGRFSGRQFSNSRSEMNVSTLELGDSALYLCASSYPGDGELFFGEGSRLTVL.

This clonotype was seen only a few times. The chain uses TRBV7-9 and TRBJ1-3, with D perhaps matching TRBD1 (6 bases). V was cut by 5 bases and J by 3 bases, with 11 bases left in between. There are 14 residues in the CDR3. CDR1 and CDR2 (germline): SEHNR, FQNEAQ (reference sequence). DNA for the CDR3: TGTGCCAGCAGCCTGGGGACACTTGGAAACACCATATATTTT. It yields the protein CASSLGTLGNTIYF.

CDR3 coding DNA: TGTGCCAGTAGTATGGCCCCCAGGGTTTGGGATAGCAATCAGCCCCAGCATTTT. Amino acids: CASSMAPRVWDSNQPQHF. The chain carries TRBV19 and TRBJ1-5; possible D gene TRBD1, 5 bases. In germline, CDR1 is LNHDA, CDR2 SQIVND (reference sequence). CDR3 size: 18 residues. The germline V and J ends were trimmed by 3 bases and 0 bases, with 18 bases remaining between them.

The chain employs TRBV7-3 and TRBJ2-7; 7 bases line up with TRBD2. The CDR3 is made up of 14 amino acids. Germline V gives CDR1 SGHTA, CDR2 FQGTGA. Unmatched junction bases numbered 5, after V lost 6 bases and J lost 0 bases. The CDR3 DNA follows: TGTGCCAGCAGGGGGGGGGTCTCCTCCTACGAGCAGTACTTC. Amino acids: CASRGGVSSYEQYF.

The J gene is TRBJ2-7, the V gene TRBV5-4; the match to TRBD1 covers 9 bases. The CDR3 has 16 amino acids. Unmatched junction bases numbered 10, after V lost 4 bases and J lost 2 bases. CDR1 and CDR2 (germline): SGHNT, YYREEE (reference sequence). This CDR3 is CASSKTGGQGTYEQYF. The CDR3 bases are TGTGCCAGCAGCAAAACCGGGGGACAGGGAACCTACGAGCAGTACTTC.

The chain carries TRBV6-6 and TRBJ2-1, with TRBD2 matching over 10 bases. Germline loops: CDR1 MNHNY, CDR2 SVGAGI (reference sequence). The J segment lost 4 bases and the V segment lost 5 bases, leaving 5 bases of the junction unmatched. The CDR3 totals 15 residues. The CDR3 region has the DNA TGTGCCAGCAGTGGGAAGCGGGGGGGTTACAATGAGCAGTTCTTC. It translates to CASSGKRGGYNEQFF.

In the case of this clonotype: At one end the junction does not follow the germline gene, possibly because of a read error. The chain carries TRBV5-5 and TRBJ2-7; D may be TRBD1 (6 bases). This CDR3 region has 18 residues. Germline loops: CDR1 SGHKS, CDR2 YYEKEE (reference sequence). The CDR3 nucleotides read TGTGCCAGCAGCCCGCTGGAGTTTGGGGGCGCGGGTCCCTACGAGCAGTGCTTC. Translation gives CASSPLEFGGAGPYEQCF.

The chain uses TRBV7-2 and TRBJ1-3, with D unclear. The germline V gene has CDR1 SGHTA and CDR2 FQGNSA. There are 12 residues in the CDR3. Trimming stripped 3 bases from V and 4 bases from J, with 4 bases between. The CDR3 reads CASSLGGNTIYF. CDR3 coding DNA: TGTGCCAGCAGCTTGGGCGGAAACACCATATATTTT.

As for this clonotype: A much more abundant neighbour one base away suggests this may be a read error. The J gene is TRBJ2-5, the V gene TRBV4-1; TRBD2 is a possible D gene (6 bases). Germline loops: CDR1 MGHRA, CDR2 YSYEKL. Trimming pared 5 bases from V and 4 bases from J, leaving 11 bases between. The CDR3 has 13 amino acids. CDR3 sequence (DNA): TGCGCCAGCAGCACTCCCGGGGGAGAGACCCAGTACTTC. This sequence encodes CASSTPGGETQYF.